This T cell receptor beta chain was identified during a study of control samples from healthy donors and cancer patients. CDR1 is SGHKS and CDR2 is YYEKEE in the germline V gene (reference sequence). Trimming took 4 bases from V and 4 from J, leaving 20 bases between them. The CDR3 has 16 residues. The assay was immunoSEQ multiplex PCR, and TCRdb's table has in-frame clones only and misses some. The sample has 150,000 to 200,000 clones, 70% to 90% seen once; the top ten hold more than 10%. The sample was blood. The chain recombines TRBV5-5 with TRBJ1-2; D gene uncertain. This sequence was found in a man aged 25 to 40 in good health. The CDR3 coding sequence is TGTGCCAGCAGCCCTGGGGAGACTATTAAACCCTATGGCTACACCTTC. It translates to CASSPGETIKPYGYTF.